Below, 4 T cell receptor beta chains from the same sample are listed, as sequenced in a study of shared clonotypes between healthy human individuals. This table comes from immunoSEQ multiplex PCR, and its TCRdb copy is limited to in-frame clones, with some not included. The table lists 400,000 to 600,000 clones, 75% to 80% of them singletons. The sequenced sample was PBMCs. The receptors originated from a woman between 40 and 55 years old in good health. Some clones in this sample may be carry-over from other donors' samples.

The chain carries TRBV27 and TRBJ1-5; D unclear. CDR1 and CDR2 (germline): MNHEY, SMNVEV (reference sequence). The V and J ends lost 0 bases and 4 bases respectively, with 10 bases between them. The CDR3 sequence is 15 residues long. The CDR3 DNA reads TGTGCCAGCAGTTTATCGCTAGCACAAAATCAGCCCCAGCATTTT. Its protein product is CASSLSLAQNQPQHF.

In its sample, this clone was seen many times. This sequence joins TRBV4-2 and TRBJ1-1; 7 bases line up with TRBD1. The trim removed 1 base at V and 0 bases at J, leaving 5 bases unmatched. CDR1 and CDR2 from the germline V gene are LGHNA and YNFKEQ. The CDR3 length is 16 residues. DNA for the CDR3: TGTGCCAGCAGCCAAGCGTCTGACAGGGTGAACACTGAAGCTTTCTTT. It is translated as CASSQASDRVNTEAFF.

This clone has more than one count but fewer than ten. The chain links TRBV5-4 to TRBJ2-7; 7 bases align to TRBD2. This CDR3 contains 13 residues. Germline CDR1 is SGHNT and CDR2 is YYREEE (reference sequence). The junction had 4 bases not matched to a gene; V was cut back by 1 base and J by 6 bases. In nucleotides, the CDR3 is TGTGCCAGCAGCTTGCCTAGCGGCGGCGAGCAGTACTTC. Translating gives CASSLPSGGEQYF.

This sequence joins TRBV5-1 and TRBJ2-5; 8 bases are shared with TRBD1. The length of the CDR3 is 14 residues. After removal of 1 base from V and 5 bases from J, the junction contained 4 bases not matched to a gene. The V gene's germline CDR1 is SGHRS and CDR2 YFSETQ. Here the CDR3 reads CASSLQGAEETQYF. In nucleotides, the CDR3 is TGCGCCAGCAGCTTGCAGGGGGCAGAGGAGACCCAGTACTTC.